Following are 9 T cell receptor beta chains from one sample sequenced in a study of blood T cell repertoires in COVID-19. Produced via immunoSEQ multiplex PCR; TCRdb's table is partial and in-frame only. Among about 300,000 clones, over 75% were seen once, and the ten largest hold almost 9.5%. Sequenced material: peripheral blood. These TCRs come from a man aged 18 to 30 with active or convalescent COVID-19.

The rearrangement uses TRBV19 and TRBJ1-1, with 11 bases lining up with TRBD1. The ends lost 6 bases at V and 4 bases at J; junction bases unmatched: 4. From germline, CDR1 is LNHDA and CDR2 SQIVND (reference sequence). This CDR3 region has 14 residues. CDR3 DNA sequence: TGTGCCAGTAGGACCGGGACAGGGGGCACTGAAGCTTTCTTT. It is translated as CASRTGTGGTEAFF.

The chain has TRBV5-1 and TRBJ2-5; 15 bases agree with TRBD2. The CDR3 runs 16 residues. V shed 4 bases, J shed 4 bases, and the junction held 5 bases outside the gene matches. Germline assignment: CDR1 SGHRS and CDR2 YFSETQ. The CDR3 protein is CASSLGLAGGGETQYF. Written as DNA, the CDR3 is TGCGCCAGCAGCCTGGGACTAGCGGGGGGTGGAGAGACCCAGTACTTC.

This chain uses TRBV5-6 with TRBJ2-1; the D is unclear. The germline V and J ends were trimmed by 2 bases and 7 bases, with 7 bases remaining between them. CDR3 size: 12 residues. Germline V gene sequence: CDR1 SGHDT, CDR2 YYEEEE. CDR3 DNA sequence: TGTGCCAGCAGCTTACCGGGTAATGAGCAGTTCTTC. Translating it yields CASSLPGNEQFF.

Notes on this clone: The same CDR3 can be traced to other DNA sequences in this sample. The V call is TRBV18, the J call TRBJ2-1; 7 nucleotides line up with TRBD1. Per germline, CDR1 KGHSH and CDR2 LQKENI. Losses at the gene ends were 1 base for V and 0 bases for J; bases not matched to a gene: 3. The CDR3 spans 16 residues. CDR3 protein: CASSPRQGSSYNEQFF. The CDR3 DNA sequence: TGTGCCAGCTCACCACGACAGGGAAGCTCCTACAATGAGCAGTTCTTC.

The rearrangement links TRBV7-7 to TRBJ2-2; D gene uncertain. Germline V gene sequence: CDR1 SSHAT, CDR2 FNYEAQ (reference sequence). V was clipped by 5 bases and J by 6 bases, with 13 bases between them. The CDR3 spans 14 residues. CDR3 nucleotides: TGTGCCAGCAGCACCGGTGCCAGGTCCGGGGAGCTGTTTTTT. Protein sequence: CASSTGARSGELFF.

The V and J genes are TRBV3-1 (or the pseudogene TRBV3-2) and TRBJ1-2; 12 positions agree with TRBD1. The CDR3 is 19 amino acids. The V gene's germline CDR1 is LGHDT and CDR2 YNNKEL (reference sequence). Unmatched junction bases numbered 21, after V lost 6 bases and J lost 7 bases. Here the CDR3 reads CASSRSTGTGGLPSLGYTF. CDR3 DNA sequence: TGTGCCAGCAGTAGATCGACCGGGACAGGGGGCCTCCCCTCGCTTGGCTACACCTTC.

The chain carries TRBV4-1 and TRBJ2-2, with 10 nucleotides matching TRBD2. CDR3 length: 16 amino acids. Losses at the gene ends were 3 bases for V and 1 base for J; bases not matched to a gene: 2. CDR1 MGHRA and CDR2 YSYEKL come from the germline V gene. The DNA for the CDR3 is TGCGCCAGCAGCCACCCTAGCGGGGGGAACACCGGGGAGCTGTTTTTT. It codes for CASSHPSGGNTGELFF.

This clone has just a few counts. The gene calls are TRBV12-3 or TRBV12-4 and TRBJ1-1; D unresolved. This CDR3 is built from 11 residues. Trimming left V 6 bases short and J 8 bases short, with 10 bases between. The CDR3 DNA reads as TGTGCCAGCAGCTATTCCCTAGAAGCTTTCTTT. This codes for CASSYSLEAFF.

The chain combines TRBV12-3 or TRBV12-4 with TRBJ1-1, with TRBD1 matching 7 bases. The CDR3 contains 11 residues. V lost 6 bases and J lost 12; bases outside the gene matches: 7. The CDR3 region is CASRSTGKTFF. CDR3 bases: TGTGCCAGCAGATCGACAGGGAAGACTTTCTTT.